This record concerns one T cell receptor (beta chain) sequence. Method: immunoSEQ multiplex PCR; TCRdb's copy keeps in-frame clones and lacks some. This repertoire shows 300,000 or so clones, roughly 84% found once; its top ten account for 1%. This CDR3 spans 15 amino acids. V dropped 4 bases and J dropped 2; count of bases not matched to a gene: 6. Germline CDR1 and CDR2: LGHNA and YNFKEQ. This sample was included in a study of blood T cell repertoires in COVID-19. Across the study: COVID-19 samples from acute and convalescent phases originated in the United States, Italy and Spain. From T cells, B-cell-depleted T cells, or PBMCs came the material, which was cDNA or gDNA.

The TCR comes from a man between 50 and 59 years old with active or convalescent COVID-19. What was sequenced was peripheral blood. The gene calls are TRBV4-2 and TRBJ2-7, with 9 bases fitting TRBD1. CDR3 sequence (DNA): TGTGCCAGCAGCCCGGACAGGGGCGTCGCCTACGAGCAGTACTTC. Translation: CASSPDRGVAYEQYF.